This TCR beta chain comes out of a study of T cells in Graves' hyperthyroidism and ophthalmopathy. Amplification yielded TCR beta CDR3 regions, with RNA transcripts as the source. A set of HTBI primers served as the primers for a first-round RT-PCR of the TCR CDR3. In TCRdb, the multiplex PCR reads were re-called with MiXCR into one record per CDR3 protein. The sample yields 550,000 to 700,000 distinct CDR3 sequences, about 43% seen once. The CDR3 consists of 13 residues. In germline, CDR1 is SGDLS, CDR2 YYNGEE. Trimming left V 5 bases short and J 0 bases short, with 5 bases between. The sequencing input was peripheral blood or thyroid tissue (not recorded which). The chain has TRBV9 and TRBJ2-2, with D possibly TRBD2 on 5 matching bases. The sequence was obtained from an adult woman with Graves' disease, either hyperthyroidism or ophthalmopathy (not recorded which). CDR3 nucleotide sequence: TGTGCCAGCAGACTAGCGAACACCGGGGAGCTGTTTTTT. Amino acid sequence: CASRLANTGELFF.